This T cell receptor (beta chain) was captured in a study of blood T cell repertoires in COVID-19. In the study overall: The study drew acute and convalescent COVID-19 samples from the United States, Italy and Spain.

Clones were read by immunoSEQ multiplex PCR, and TCRdb kept only the in-frame ones, dropping some. The sample yields 200,000 to 250,000 clones, more than 70% seen once. CDR3 length: 18 amino acids. The rearrangement links TRBV21-1 to TRBJ1-2; the table's D call TRBD1 went unverified against the DNA. TRBV21-1 is termed a pseudogene. Input material: peripheral blood. The receptor was isolated from a woman in her fifties or sixties with acute or convalescent COVID-19. Here the CDR3 reads CASSPQKEQDRGGCGYTF. The CDR3 nucleotides read TGTGCCAGCAGCCCCCAAAAGGAACAAGACAGGGGGGGTTGTGGCTACACCTTC.